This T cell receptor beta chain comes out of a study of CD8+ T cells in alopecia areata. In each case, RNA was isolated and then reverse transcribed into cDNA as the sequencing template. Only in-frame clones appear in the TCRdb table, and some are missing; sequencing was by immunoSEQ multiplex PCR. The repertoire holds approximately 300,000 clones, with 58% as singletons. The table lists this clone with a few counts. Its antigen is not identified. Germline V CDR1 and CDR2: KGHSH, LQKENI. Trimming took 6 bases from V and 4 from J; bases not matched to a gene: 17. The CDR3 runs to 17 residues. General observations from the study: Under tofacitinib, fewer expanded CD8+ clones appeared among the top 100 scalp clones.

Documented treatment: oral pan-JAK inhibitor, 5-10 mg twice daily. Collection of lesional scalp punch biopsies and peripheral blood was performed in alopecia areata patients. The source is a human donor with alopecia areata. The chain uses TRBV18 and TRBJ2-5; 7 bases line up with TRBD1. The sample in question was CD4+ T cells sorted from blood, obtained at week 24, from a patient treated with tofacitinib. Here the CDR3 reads CASSPAPPGQQGETQYF. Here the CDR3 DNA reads TGTGCCAGCTCTCCAGCGCCCCCGGGACAGCAAGGAGAGACCCAGTACTTC.